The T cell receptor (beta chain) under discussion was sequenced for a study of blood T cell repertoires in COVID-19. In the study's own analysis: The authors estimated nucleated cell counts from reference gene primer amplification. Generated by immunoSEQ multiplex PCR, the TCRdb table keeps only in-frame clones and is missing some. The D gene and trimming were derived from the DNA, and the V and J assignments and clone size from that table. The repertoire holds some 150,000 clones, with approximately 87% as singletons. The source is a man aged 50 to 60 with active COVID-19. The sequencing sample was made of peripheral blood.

CDR3 nucleotides: TGCGCCAGCAGCCCGGGGGGGCTTGAGACCCAGTACTTC. It encodes CASSPGGLETQYF. This chain links TRBV5-1 with TRBJ2-5, with 8 bases identical to TRBD2. V lost 4 bases, J lost 5 bases, and 4 bases stayed unmatched. The CDR3 sequence is 13 residues long. Germline CDR1 is SGHRS and CDR2 is YFSETQ.